Below are 11 T cell receptor beta chains sequenced from a single sample in a study of T-cell memory formation after mild COVID-19. TCRdb analysed the 5' RACE reads with MiXCR anew, one entry per CDR3 protein. The sample lists approximately 150,000 distinct CDR3 sequences, about 5.7% occurring once. Specimen: PBMCs or a T cell subset sorted from them (not recorded which). The receptors here all came from an adult woman who had mild COVID-19 (a few samples of this study predate the infection). Cell type and time point are not known.

The rearrangement joins TRBV24-1 to TRBJ2-5, with 8 bases aligning to TRBD1. Trimming cost V 0 bases and J 4 bases; bases outside gene matches: 9. The CDR3 extends over 17 amino acids. Germline V gene data show CDR1 as KGHDR and CDR2 as SFDVKD. The CDR3 DNA reads TGTGCCACCAGTGATTTGCCTGCAGGGGGCCCTTTAGAGACCCAGTACTTC. Translating gives CATSDLPAGGPLETQYF.

This clonotype appeared many times. The V and J genes are TRBV18 and TRBJ2-3, with D unclear. Germline CDR1 reads KGHSH; CDR2 reads LQKENI. CDR3 size: 13 residues. Trimming took off 0 bases at V and 11 bases at J, with 12 bases between the two ends. The CDR3 sequence: CASSPPSTPRQYF. As DNA, the CDR3 is TGTGCCAGCTCACCACCGAGTACGCCCCGGCAGTATTTT.

V and J are TRBV20-1 and TRBJ1-1; D might be TRBD1 (5 bases). This CDR3 comprises 14 residues. The V end was cut by 0 bases, the J end by 5 bases, with 13 bases between. Germline assignment: CDR1 DFQATT and CDR2 SNEGSKA (reference sequence). CDR3 DNA: TGCAGTGCTAGAGATAGGGCAGGGTTGACTGAAGCTTTCTTT. As protein: CSARDRAGLTEAFF.

This clonotype occurred many times. V usage is TRBV5-1 and J usage is TRBJ2-7; D may match TRBD1 or TRBD2 (5 bases each). Trimming stripped 5 bases from V and 3 bases from J, with 18 bases between. The CDR3 totals 15 residues. In germline, CDR1 is SGHRS, CDR2 YFSETQ. In DNA, the CDR3 is TGCGCCAGCAGAACGACCGGGGCAGGGCTCTACGAGCAGTACTTC. It specifies CASRTTGAGLYEQYF.

This clonotype showed up just a few times. This chain links TRBV5-6 with TRBJ2-3; D call uncertain. Looked up from germline, CDR1 is SGHDT and CDR2 is YYEEEE. The CDR3 sequence is 16 residues long. V was shortened by 0 bases and J by 3 bases, with 14 bases between the two germline ends. CDR3 residues: CASSLELASRTDTQYF. The CDR3 coding sequence is TGTGCCAGCAGCTTGGAGTTGGCCTCGAGGACAGATACGCAGTATTTT.

This sequence joins TRBV18 and TRBJ1-1, with unresolved D. The CDR3 spans 13 residues. Germline V gene sequence: CDR1 KGHSH, CDR2 LQKENI. V lost 2 bases and J lost 6, with 10 bases in between. Written as DNA, the CDR3 is TGTGCCAGCTCACCAAAACTTGATTCTGAAGCTTTCTTT. Its protein product is CASSPKLDSEAFF.

This clonotype showed up many times. The chain has TRBV5-1 and TRBJ1-1; TRBD1 is a possible D gene (6 bases). The germline V and J ends were trimmed by 7 bases and 1 base, with 20 bases remaining between them. The CDR3 loop spans 16 amino acids. Looked up from germline, CDR1 is SGHRS and CDR2 is YFSETQ. CDR3 DNA: TGCGCCAGCGGGGGCTTGGCTCGGGGGCAGAACACTGAAGCTTTCTTT. Amino acids: CASGGLARGQNTEAFF. The whole variable domain, remainder taken from reference TRBV5-1 and TRBJ1-1, is KAGVTQTPRYLIKTRGQQVTLSCSPISGHRSVSWYQQTPGQGLQFLFEYFSETQRNKGNFPGRFSGRQFSNSRSEMNVSTLELGDSALYLCASGGLARGQNTEAFFGQGTRLTVV.

This clonotype was counted ten times or more. The rearrangement joins TRBV5-1 to TRBJ2-1, with TRBD2 identical over 12 bases. The CDR3 covers 15 residues. From germline, CDR1 is SGHRS and CDR2 YFSETQ. J lost 6 bases, V lost 7 bases, and 8 bases had no gene match. In DNA form, the CDR3 reads TGCGCCAGCGAGTCGACTAGCGGGAGTTCCAATGAGCAGTTCTTC. Protein product: CASESTSGSSNEQFF.

This clonotype occurred many times. The chain combines TRBV4-1 with TRBJ1-5; D not certain. CDR1 is MGHRA and CDR2 is YSYEKL in the germline V gene. This CDR3 has 13 residues. Trimming stripped 1 base from V and 7 bases from J, with 8 bases between. The CDR3 DNA sequence: TGCGCCAGCAGCCAAGCAGCGACCCAGCCCCAGCATTTT. Its protein is CASSQAATQPQHF.

This clonotype was found many times. V is TRBV5-1 and J is TRBJ2-7, with 10 nucleotides matching TRBD2. Trimming removed 4 bases from V and 3 bases from J; junction bases left unmatched: 7. The germline CDR1 and CDR2 sequences are SGHRS and YFSETQ. The CDR3 is 15 amino acids. The CDR3: CASSPGSSGGYEQYF. Written as DNA, the CDR3 is TGCGCCAGCAGCCCCGGTTCTAGCGGGGGCTACGAGCAGTACTTC.

This clonotype occurred many times. The chain combines TRBV11-3 with TRBJ2-1, with TRBD2 as a possible D gene (5 bases). The CDR3 contains 12 residues. Germline V gives CDR1 SGHNT, CDR2 YENEEA. V gave up 3 bases and J gave up 7 bases, with 7 bases separating them. The CDR3: CASSFGINEQFF. CDR3 bases: TGTGCCAGCAGCTTCGGGATTAATGAGCAGTTCTTC.